This T cell receptor (beta chain) was observed in a study of blood T cell repertoires in COVID-19. Study details: The United States, Italy and Spain were the sources of the acute and convalescent COVID-19 samples. Sources were T cells, B-cell-depleted T cells, or PBMCs; the material itself was cDNA or gDNA.

J was trimmed by 4 bases and V by 5 bases; bases with no gene match: 11. In germline, CDR1 is LNHDA, CDR2 SQIVND (reference sequence). The CDR3 consists of 17 residues. Original methodology: Estimation of nucleated cell counts relied on the amplification of reference gene primers. The method was immunoSEQ multiplex PCR; TCRdb's version includes in-frame clones alone and lacks a portion of them. The DNA gave D and trimming, while V, J and clone size come from that table. The sample lists around 300,000 clones, approximately 85% occurring once. The V and J genes are TRBV19 and TRBJ2-2; 9 bases are a match to TRBD2. This clonotype was obtained from a woman aged 70 to 79 with acute or convalescent COVID-19. The specimen sequenced was peripheral blood. For the CDR3, the DNA is TGTGCCAGTAGTCCCCAGCGGGGGGTAATGGCCACCGGGGAGCTGTTTTTT. It translates to CASSPQRGVMATGELFF.